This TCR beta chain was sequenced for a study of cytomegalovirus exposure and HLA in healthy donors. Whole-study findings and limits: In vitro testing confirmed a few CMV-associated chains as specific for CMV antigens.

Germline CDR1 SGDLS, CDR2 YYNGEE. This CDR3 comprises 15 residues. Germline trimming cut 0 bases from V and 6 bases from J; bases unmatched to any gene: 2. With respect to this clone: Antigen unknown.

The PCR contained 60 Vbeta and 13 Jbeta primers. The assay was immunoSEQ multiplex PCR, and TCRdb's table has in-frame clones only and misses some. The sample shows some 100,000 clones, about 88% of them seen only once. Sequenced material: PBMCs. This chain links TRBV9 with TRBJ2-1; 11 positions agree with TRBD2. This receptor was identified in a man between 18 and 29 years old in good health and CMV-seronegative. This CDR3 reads CASSVVGLAANEQFF. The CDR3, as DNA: TGTGCCAGCAGCGTAGTGGGACTAGCGGCCAATGAGCAGTTCTTC.